The sample holds many counts of the clone carrying this TCR beta chain. Among all donors, each was a healthy Caucasian. Germline lookup yields CDR1 DFQATT and CDR2 SNEGSKA (reference sequence). The CDR3 sequence is 13 residues long. V was trimmed by 4 bases and J by 5 bases, leaving 15 bases between them. TCRdb fed the 5' RACE reads into MiXCR, producing one record per CDR3 protein. The repertoire holds 700,000 or so distinct CDR3 sequences, 8.6% seen once, with 0.8% to 1% in the top ten. This record comes from a study of identical twins. This sample also appeared in a second study, on yellow fever vaccine responses in identical twins.

The chain has TRBV20-1 and TRBJ2-7, with D unclear. Material: PBMCs. The sequence came from a woman between 18 and 30 years old in good health. CDR3 nucleotide sequence: TGCAGTGCTAAGGGCAGGATAGATCACGAGCAGTACTTC. Protein: CSAKGRIDHEQYF.